The 4 T cell receptor beta chains given below trace back to one sample, sequenced in a study of response to subunit inactivated influenza vaccine. TCRdb reprocessed the RT-PCR reads via MiXCR and lists one record per CDR3 protein. The sample consists of about 570,000 distinct CDR3 sequences, 11% of them appearing once. These data were also filed under a second study, of T cells expressing NK-cell markers. That paper states: The authors made TCR beta cDNA libraries by 5'RACE template switching. This switching added a universal primer site and UMIs.

The material was PBMCs from blood, obtained on the day of vaccination. The receptors here all came from a man aged 45-60 years who received an inactivated influenza vaccine.

This clonotype was detected only a few times. The gene calls are TRBV10-1 and TRBJ2-5; 10 nucleotides align to TRBD2. Trimming at V came to 2 bases and at J to 5 bases, leaving 5 bases not matched to a gene. CDR3 size: 15 residues. In germline, CDR1 is WNHNN, CDR2 SYGVQD (reference sequence). In nucleotides, the CDR3 is TGCGCCAGCAGTGAGCGGACTAGCGGACGGGAGACCCAGTACTTC. Translated, it gives CASSERTSGRETQYF.

This clonotype occurred a few times. The chain combines TRBV4-2 with TRBJ2-7, with TRBD2 matching over 8 bases. There are 15 residues in the CDR3. Germline loops: CDR1 LGHNA, CDR2 YNFKEQ. With V trimmed by 0 bases and J by 0 bases, 1 base remained unmatched. The CDR3 DNA sequence: TGTGCCAGCAGCCAAGAGAGCGGGAGCTCCTACGAGCAGTACTTC. Its translation is CASSQESGSSYEQYF.

This clonotype was counted only a few times. This chain links TRBV6-5 with TRBJ2-1, with 11 bases fitting TRBD2. From germline, CDR1 is MNHEY and CDR2 SVGAGI. V trimming: 4 bases; J trimming: 2 bases; junction bases outside the gene matches: 4. The CDR3 is 16 residues long. CDR3: CASSSLSGGAYNEQFF. CDR3 sequence (DNA): TGTGCCAGCAGTTCCCTTAGCGGGGGGGCCTACAATGAGCAGTTCTTC.

Details on this clonotype: This could be a read error, since a much larger clone is one nucleotide away. J is TRBJ2-5 and V is TRBV7-2; 9 nucleotides align to TRBD1. Germline V CDR1 and CDR2: SGHTA, FQGNSA. The CDR3 sequence is 15 residues long. CDR3 in amino acids: CANSLNRGQVETQYF. CDR3 in DNA: TGTGCCAACAGCTTGAACAGGGGGCAGGTGGAGACCCAGTACTTC.